The present T cell receptor (beta chain) was sequenced within a study of blood T cell repertoires in COVID-19. For the study at large: The United States, Italy and Spain supplied acute and convalescent COVID-19 samples. Sources were T cells, B-cell-depleted T cells, or PBMCs; the material itself was cDNA or gDNA.

Researchers sorted participants into cohorts using their self-reported clinical history. How the authors handled the data: Amplification of reference gene primers provided the estimated nucleated cell counts. Here immunoSEQ multiplex PCR was the method, and the copy in TCRdb shows in-frame clones only, minus some. V and J calls and clone size are those listed in that table; D and trimming were worked out from the DNA. The sample lists fewer than 500,000 clones, approximately 90% seen once, with over 1.5% in the top ten. Germline assignment: CDR1 MNHEY and CDR2 SMNVEV (reference sequence). V gave up 5 bases and J gave up 5 bases; unmatched junction bases: 7. The CDR3 extends over 14 amino acids.

The chain recombines TRBV27 with TRBJ2-7; TRBD1 agrees at 9 bases. This clonotype was obtained from a woman under 30 with acute COVID-19. Sequencing used PBMCs or T cells enriched from blood (not recorded which). CDR3 loop: CASSRRTGDNEQYF. DNA for the CDR3: TGTGCCAGCAGTAGACGGACAGGGGACAACGAGCAGTACTTC.